Sequencing of this T cell receptor (beta chain) was carried out in a study of OX40 agonist ivuxolimab in advanced cancers. The CDR3 has 14 residues. Looked up from germline, CDR1 is MDHEN and CDR2 is SYDVKM. V lost 2 bases and J lost 5; bases outside the gene matches: 3. TCRdb's copy holds only in-frame clones and misses some; the assay was immunoSEQ multiplex PCR. The repertoire holds tens of thousands of clones, with 87% as singletons. The chain uses TRBV28 and TRBJ1-1, with 9 bases that match TRBD1. This TCR was recovered from an adult with an advanced solid tumor such as melanoma, head and neck, liver or kidney cancer. The sequencing here drew on CD4+ or CD8+ T cells sorted from blood, taken in a trial of the OX40 agonist ivuxolimab. CDR3 residues: CASSLGDRVTEAFF. CDR3 sequence (DNA): TGTGCCAGCAGTTTAGGGGACAGGGTAACTGAAGCTTTCTTT.